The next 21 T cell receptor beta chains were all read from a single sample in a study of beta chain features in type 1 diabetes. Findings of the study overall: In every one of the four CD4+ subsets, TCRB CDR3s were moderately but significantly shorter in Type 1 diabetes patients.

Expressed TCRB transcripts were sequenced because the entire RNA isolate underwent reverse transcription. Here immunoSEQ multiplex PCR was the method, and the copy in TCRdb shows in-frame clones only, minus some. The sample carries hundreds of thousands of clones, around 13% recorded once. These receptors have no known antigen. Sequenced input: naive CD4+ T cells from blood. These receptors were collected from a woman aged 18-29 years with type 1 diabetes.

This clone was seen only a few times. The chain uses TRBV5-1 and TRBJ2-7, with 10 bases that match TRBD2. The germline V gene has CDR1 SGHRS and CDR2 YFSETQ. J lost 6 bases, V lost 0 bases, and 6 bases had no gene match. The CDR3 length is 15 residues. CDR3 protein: CASSLVTSGKSEQYF. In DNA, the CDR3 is TGCGCCAGCAGCTTGGTAACTAGCGGGAAGAGCGAGCAGTACTTC.

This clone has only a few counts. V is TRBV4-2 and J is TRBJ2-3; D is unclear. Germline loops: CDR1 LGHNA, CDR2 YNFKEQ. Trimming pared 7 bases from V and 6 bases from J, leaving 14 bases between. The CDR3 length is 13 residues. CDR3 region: CASNQSPADTQYF. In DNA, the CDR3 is TGTGCCAGCAATCAGTCCCCCGCCGATACGCAGTATTTT.

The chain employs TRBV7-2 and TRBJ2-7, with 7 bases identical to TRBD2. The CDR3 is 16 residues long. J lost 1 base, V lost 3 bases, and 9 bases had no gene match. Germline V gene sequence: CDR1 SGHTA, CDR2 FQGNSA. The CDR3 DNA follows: TGTGCCAGCAGCTTCCCCGTTTGGCGGGAGTCCTACGAGCAGTACTTC. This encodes CASSFPVWRESYEQYF.

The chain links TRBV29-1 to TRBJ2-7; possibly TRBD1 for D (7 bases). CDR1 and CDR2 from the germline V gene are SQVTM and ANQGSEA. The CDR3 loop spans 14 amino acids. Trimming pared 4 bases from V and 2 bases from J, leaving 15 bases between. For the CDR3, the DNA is TGCAGCGTTGCGGGCAGGGGGGTTACCTACGAGCAGTACTTC. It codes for CSVAGRGVTYEQYF.

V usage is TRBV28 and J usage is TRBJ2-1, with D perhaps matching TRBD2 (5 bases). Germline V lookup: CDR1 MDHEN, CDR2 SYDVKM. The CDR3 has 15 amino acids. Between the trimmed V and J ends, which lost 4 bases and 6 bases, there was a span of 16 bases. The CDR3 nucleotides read TGTGCCAGCAGTTACCCCGGGCTAGCCCTCAATGAGCAGTTCTTC. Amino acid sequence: CASSYPGLALNEQFF.

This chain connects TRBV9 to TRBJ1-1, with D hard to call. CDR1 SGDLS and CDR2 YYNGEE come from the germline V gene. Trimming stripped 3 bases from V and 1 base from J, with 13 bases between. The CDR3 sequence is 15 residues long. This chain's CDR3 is CASSASGSANTEAFF. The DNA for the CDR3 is TGTGCCAGCAGCGCTAGTGGTTCCGCGAACACTGAAGCTTTCTTT.

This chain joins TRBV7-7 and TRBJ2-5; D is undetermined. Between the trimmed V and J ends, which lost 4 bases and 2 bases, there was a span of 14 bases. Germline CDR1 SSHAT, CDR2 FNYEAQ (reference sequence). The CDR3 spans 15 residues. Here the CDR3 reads CASSSRGTLQETQYF. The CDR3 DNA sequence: TGTGCCAGCAGCTCTCGAGGAACGCTACAAGAGACCCAGTACTTC.

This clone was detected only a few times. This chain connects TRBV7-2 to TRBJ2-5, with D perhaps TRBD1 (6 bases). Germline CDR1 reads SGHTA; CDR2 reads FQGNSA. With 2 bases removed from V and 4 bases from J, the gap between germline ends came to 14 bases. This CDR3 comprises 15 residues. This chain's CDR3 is CASSLLLKGGETQYF. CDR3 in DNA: TGTGCCAGCAGCTTATTACTAAAAGGGGGAGAGACCCAGTACTTC.

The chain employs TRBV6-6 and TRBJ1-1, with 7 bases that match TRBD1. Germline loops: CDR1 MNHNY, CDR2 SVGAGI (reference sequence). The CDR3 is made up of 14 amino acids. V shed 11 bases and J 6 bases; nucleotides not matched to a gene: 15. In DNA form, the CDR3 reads TGTGCCTCAAACCGCGACAGGGACCGCCCTGAAGCTTTCTTT. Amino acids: CASNRDRDRPEAFF.

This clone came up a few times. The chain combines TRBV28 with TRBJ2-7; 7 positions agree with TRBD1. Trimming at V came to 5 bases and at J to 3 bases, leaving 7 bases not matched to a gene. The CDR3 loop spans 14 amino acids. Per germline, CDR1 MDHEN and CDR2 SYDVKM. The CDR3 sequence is CASSLRQGVYEQYF. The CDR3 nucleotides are TGTGCCAGCAGTCTAAGACAGGGCGTCTACGAGCAGTACTTC.

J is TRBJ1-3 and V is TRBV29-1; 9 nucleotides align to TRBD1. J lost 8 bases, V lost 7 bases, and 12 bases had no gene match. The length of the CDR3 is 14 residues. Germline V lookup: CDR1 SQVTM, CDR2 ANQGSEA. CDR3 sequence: CSASSGTGPDTIYF. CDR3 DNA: TGCAGCGCCTCCTCAGGGACAGGGCCAGACACCATATATTTT.

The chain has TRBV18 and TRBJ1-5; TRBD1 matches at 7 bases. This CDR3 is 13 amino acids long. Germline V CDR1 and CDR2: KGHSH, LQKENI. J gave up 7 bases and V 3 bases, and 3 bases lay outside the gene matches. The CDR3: CASSPDRDQPQHF. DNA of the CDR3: TGTGCCAGCTCACCTGACAGGGACCAGCCCCAGCATTTT.

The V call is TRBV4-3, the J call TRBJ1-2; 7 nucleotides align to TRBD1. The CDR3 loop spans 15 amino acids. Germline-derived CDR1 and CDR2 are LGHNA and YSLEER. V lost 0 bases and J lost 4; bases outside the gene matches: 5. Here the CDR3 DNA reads TGCGCCAGCAGCCAAGAAGGGGACAGAACCTATGGCTACACCTTC. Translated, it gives CASSQEGDRTYGYTF.

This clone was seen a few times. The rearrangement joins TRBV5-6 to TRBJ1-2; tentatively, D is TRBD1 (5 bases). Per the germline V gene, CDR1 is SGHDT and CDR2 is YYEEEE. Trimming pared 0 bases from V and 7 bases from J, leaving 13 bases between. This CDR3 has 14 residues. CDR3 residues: CASSLGQGGVGYTF. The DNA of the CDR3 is TGTGCCAGCAGCTTGGGGCAGGGAGGCGTTGGCTACACCTTC. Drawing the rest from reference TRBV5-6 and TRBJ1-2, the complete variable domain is DAGVTQSPTHLIKTRGQQVTLRCSPKSGHDTVSWYQQALGQGPQFIFQYYEEEERQRGNFPDRFSGHQFPNYSSELNVNALLLGDSALYLCASSLGQGGVGYTFGSGTRLTVV.

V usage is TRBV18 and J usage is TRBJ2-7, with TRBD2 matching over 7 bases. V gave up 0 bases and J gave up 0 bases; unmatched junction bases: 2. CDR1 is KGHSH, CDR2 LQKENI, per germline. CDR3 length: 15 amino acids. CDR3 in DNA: TGTGCCAGCTCACCACCGGGCGGGAGCTCCTACGAGCAGTACTTC. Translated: CASSPPGGSSYEQYF.

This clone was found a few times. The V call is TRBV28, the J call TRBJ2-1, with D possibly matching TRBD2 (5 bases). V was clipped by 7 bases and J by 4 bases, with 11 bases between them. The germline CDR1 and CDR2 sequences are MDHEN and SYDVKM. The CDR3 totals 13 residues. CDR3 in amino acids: CASISGHYNEQFF. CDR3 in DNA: TGTGCCAGCATCAGCGGCCATTACAATGAGCAGTTCTTC.

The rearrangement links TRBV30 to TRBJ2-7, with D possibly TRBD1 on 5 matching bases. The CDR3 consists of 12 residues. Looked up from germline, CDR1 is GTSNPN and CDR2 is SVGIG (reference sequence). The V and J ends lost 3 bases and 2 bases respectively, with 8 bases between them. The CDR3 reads CAWSQGTYEQYF. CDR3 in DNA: TGTGCCTGGAGCCAGGGTACCTACGAGCAGTACTTC.

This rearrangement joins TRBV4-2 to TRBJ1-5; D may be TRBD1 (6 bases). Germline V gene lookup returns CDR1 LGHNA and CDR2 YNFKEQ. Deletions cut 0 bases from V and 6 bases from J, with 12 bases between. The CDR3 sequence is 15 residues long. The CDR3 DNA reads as TGTGCCAGCAGCCAAGATCTTCAGGGGCCTCAGCCCCAGCATTTT. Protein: CASSQDLQGPQPQHF.

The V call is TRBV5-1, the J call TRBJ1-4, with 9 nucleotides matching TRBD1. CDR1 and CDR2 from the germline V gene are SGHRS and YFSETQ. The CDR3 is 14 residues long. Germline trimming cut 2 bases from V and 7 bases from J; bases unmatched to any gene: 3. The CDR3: CASSFGTGSEKLFF. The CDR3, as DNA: TGCGCCAGCAGCTTCGGGACAGGGAGTGAAAAACTGTTTTTT.

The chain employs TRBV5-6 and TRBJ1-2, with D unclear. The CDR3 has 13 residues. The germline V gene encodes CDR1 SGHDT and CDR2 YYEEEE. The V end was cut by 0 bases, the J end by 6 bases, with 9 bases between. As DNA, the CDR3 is TGTGCCAGCAGCTTGGAGGCACGGGATGGCTACACCTTC. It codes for CASSLEARDGYTF. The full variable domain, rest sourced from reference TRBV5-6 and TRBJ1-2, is DAGVTQSPTHLIKTRGQQVTLRCSPKSGHDTVSWYQQALGQGPQFIFQYYEEEERQRGNFPDRFSGHQFPNYSSELNVNALLLGDSALYLCASSLEARDGYTFGSGTRLTVV.

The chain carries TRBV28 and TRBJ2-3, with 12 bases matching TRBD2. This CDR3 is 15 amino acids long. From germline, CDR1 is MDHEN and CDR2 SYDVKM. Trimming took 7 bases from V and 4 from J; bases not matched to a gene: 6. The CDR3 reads CASNLAGGPSDTQYF. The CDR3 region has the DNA TGTGCCAGCAATCTAGCGGGAGGGCCCTCAGATACGCAGTATTTT.